Following are 14 T cell receptor beta chains from one sample sequenced in a study of T-cell reconstitution after alpha-beta-depleted transplantation in children. Molecular barcoding with unique molecular identifiers was used for the TCRbeta library. A single record per CDR3 protein comes from TCRdb applying MiXCR to the PCR reads. The table lists some 310,000 distinct CDR3 sequences, 23% of them singletons. This specimen was PBMCs, mostly from graft donor cells, taken 180 days after TCRalphabeta/CD19-depleted stem cell transplant. These receptor sequences come from a male patient between 10 and 17 years old who had a stem cell transplant for acute lymphoblastic leukemia, so the T cells may come from the graft donor.

This clonotype appeared a few times. In DNA, the CDR3 is TGCGCCAGCAGCCTACTCCTCAGGGAAAACACTGAAGCTTTCTTT. Translated: CASSLLLRENTEAFF. V and J are TRBV5-1 and TRBJ1-1, with a weak D call TRBD1 (5 bases). This CDR3 has 15 amino acids. The germline V and J ends were trimmed by 4 bases and 2 bases, with 15 bases remaining between them. The germline gives CDR1 SGHRS, CDR2 YFSETQ.

This clonotype has just a few counts. The gene calls are TRBV6-5 and TRBJ2-1; 10 nucleotides agree with TRBD1. The CDR3 covers 12 residues. Trimming took 4 bases from V and 13 from J; bases not matched to a gene: 4. The germline gives CDR1 MNHEY, CDR2 SVGAGI. The CDR3 is CASSFGTGEQFF. As DNA, the CDR3 is TGTGCCAGCAGTTTTGGGACAGGGGAACAGTTCTTC.

This clonotype has at least ten counts. DNA of the CDR3: TGTGCCAGCAGCTTCCGAACTGAAGCTTTCTTT. Protein sequence: CASSFRTEAFF. The chain couples TRBV7-9 to TRBJ1-1; D call uncertain. The V gene's germline CDR1 is SEHNR and CDR2 FQNEAQ (reference sequence). The CDR3 has 11 amino acids. With 3 bases removed from V and 5 bases from J, the gap between germline ends came to 4 bases. Combining the CDR3 with reference TRBV7-9 and TRBJ1-1 gives the whole variable domain DTGVSQNPRHKITKRGQNVTFRCDPISEHNRLYWYRQTLGQGPEFLTYFQNEAQLEKSRLLSDRFSAERPKGSFSTLEIQRTEQGDSAMYLCASSFRTEAFFGQGTRLTVV.

This clonotype has a handful of counts. The chain employs TRBV27 and TRBJ2-1, with D perhaps matching TRBD2 (5 bases). The CDR3 covers 15 residues. Looked up from germline, CDR1 is MNHEY and CDR2 is SMNVEV (reference sequence). Trimming shortened V by 0 bases and J by 7 bases, and 13 bases separated the two germline ends. CDR3 nucleotide sequence: TGTGCCAGCAGTTTATCGCGGGTGGGGATTAATGAGCAGTTCTTC. Translation gives CASSLSRVGINEQFF.

This rearrangement joins TRBV3-1 to TRBJ2-7; D ambiguous. The CDR3 spans 15 residues. CDR1 is LGHDT and CDR2 is YNNKEL in the germline V gene (reference sequence). The V end lost 0 bases, the J end lost 5 bases, and 14 bases lay between the germline ends. The CDR3 DNA follows: TGTGCCAGCAGCCAAGACACATCCGCCTACCACGAGCAGTACTTC. Protein product: CASSQDTSAYHEQYF.

This clonotype was found a few times. The V and J genes are TRBV12-3 or TRBV12-4 and TRBJ2-7; 7 bases fit TRBD2. The CDR3 covers 15 residues. V dropped 6 bases and J dropped 0; count of bases not matched to a gene: 8. The CDR3 region has the DNA TGTGCCAGCAGCGACCTCGGGAGGTTCTCCTACGAGCAGTACTTC. It yields the protein CASSDLGRFSYEQYF.

This clonotype came up a few times. The chain combines TRBV10-3 with TRBJ1-2; the D is unclear. Germline values: CDR1 ENHRY, CDR2 SYGVKD. V was cut by 0 bases and J by 2 bases, with 19 bases left in between. CDR3 length equals 18 residues. The CDR3 protein is CAISESQLPSLPNYGYTF. CDR3 bases: TGTGCCATCAGTGAGTCACAGCTACCCAGTTTACCCAACTATGGCTACACCTTC.

The rearrangement links TRBV14 to TRBJ2-2; D remains ambiguous. The CDR3 covers 13 residues. Trimming cost V 1 base and J 6 bases, with 6 bases left between them. Germline V gene lookup returns CDR1 SGHDN and CDR2 FVKESK. The CDR3, as DNA: TGTGCCAGCAGCCAAGCCGGAGCCGGGGAGCTGTTTTTT. It specifies CASSQAGAGELFF.

This clonotype was picked up a small number of times. J is TRBJ2-5 and V is TRBV7-2; 8 nucleotides align to TRBD2. The germline CDR1 and CDR2 sequences are SGHTA and FQGNSA. The V and J ends lost 4 bases and 0 bases, in that order; junction bases with no gene match: 10. This CDR3 contains 17 residues. The CDR3 spells CASSSSQGLEDQETQYF. Here the CDR3 DNA reads TGTGCCAGCAGCTCGAGTCAGGGACTAGAGGACCAAGAGACCCAGTACTTC.

This sequence joins TRBV5-1 and TRBJ2-1, with 10 bases aligning to TRBD2. The length of the CDR3 is 14 residues. Germline CDR1 SGHRS, CDR2 YFSETQ. V trimming: 2 bases; J trimming: 7 bases; junction bases outside the gene matches: 3. The CDR3 DNA sequence: TGCGCCAGCAGCTTAGGACTAGCGGAAAATGAGCAGTTCTTC. Residues: CASSLGLAENEQFF.

A few counts support this clonotype. Compared with germline, one end of the junction differs, possibly owing to a read error. J is TRBJ2-1 and V is TRBV9, with no clear D. The germline V gene encodes CDR1 SGDLS and CDR2 YYNGEE. This CDR3 contains 12 residues. This CDR3 is CASSANSLPITF. CDR3 nucleotides: TGTGCCAGCAGCGCCAATTCACTACCAATCACCTTC.

The sample holds a few counts of this clonotype. The chain links TRBV29-1 to TRBJ1-3; perhaps TRBD1 as D (6 bases). V lost 7 bases to trimming and J lost 0 bases, with 13 bases between them. Germline V gene lookup returns CDR1 SQVTM and CDR2 ANQGSEA. This CDR3 spans 14 amino acids. This CDR3 is CSAGDTGSGNTIYF. The CDR3 region has the DNA TGCAGCGCAGGGGACACCGGCTCTGGAAACACCATATATTTT.

Remarks on this clonotype: One end of the junction varies from germline; a read error may be responsible. The V call is TRBV12-3 or TRBV12-4, the J call TRBJ2-7; 13 bases line up with TRBD2. This CDR3 is built from 18 residues. The DNA of the CDR3 is TGTGCCCGCAGCACCTGGACTAGCGGGAGCCCCTCATCCTACGAGCAGTACTTC. Protein sequence: CARSTWTSGSPSSYEQYF.

In this sample, this clonotype turned up a few times. CDR3 nucleotides: TGTGCCAGCAGCTTAGAAACTAGCGGGAGGGTTCATCAGTTCTTC. It encodes CASSLETSGRVHQFF. The J gene is TRBJ2-1, the V gene TRBV7-4; the match to TRBD2 covers 13 bases. Germline CDR1 SGHVT, CDR2 SQSDAQ. The CDR3 sequence is 15 residues long. V was clipped by 1 base and J by 13 bases; unmatched bases: 7.